The 22 T cell receptor beta chains presented below share a single source sample, sequenced in a study of cytomegalovirus exposure and HLA in healthy donors. PCR involved 60 Vbeta and 13 Jbeta primers. Some clones are missing from TCRdb's copy, which holds only in-frame ones; the method was immunoSEQ multiplex PCR. The table lists about 67,000 clones, with roughly 4.7% in the top ten. Sequencing was carried out using PBMCs. Receptors were obtained from a woman between 40 and 55 years old in good health and CMV-seropositive.

The gene calls are TRBV7-2 and TRBJ2-5; possibly TRBD2 for D (6 bases). The better agreement between TRBJ2-7 and the DNA end casts doubt on the J call. This CDR3 comprises 14 residues. Per the germline V gene, CDR1 is SGHTA and CDR2 is FQGNSA. CDR3 DNA: TGTGCCAGCAGCTTAACTAGCTTTACCTACGAGCAGTACTTC. It yields the protein CASSLTSFTYEQYF.

V is TRBV9 and J is TRBJ2-3; a possible D gene is TRBD2 (6 bases). The length of the CDR3 is 14 residues. Between the trimmed V and J ends, which lost 0 bases and 5 bases, there was a span of 10 bases. Germline V gene sequence: CDR1 SGDLS, CDR2 YYNGEE. CDR3 sequence (DNA): TGTGCCAGCAGCGTAGACGGGGGAATAGATACGCAGTATTTT. Translating it yields CASSVDGGIDTQYF.

V is TRBV2 and J is TRBJ1-4, with 9 bases identical to TRBD1. The CDR3 contains 15 residues. Trimming removed 10 bases from V and 7 bases from J; junction bases left unmatched: 13. In germline, CDR1 is SNHLY, CDR2 FYNNEI. As DNA, the CDR3 is TGTGCCAACAAGAGGGGGACAGGGCTCGTTGAAAAACTGTTTTTT. Translated, it gives CANKRGTGLVEKLFF. Variable domain in full (rest from reference TRBV2 and TRBJ1-4): EPEVTQTPSHQVTQMGQEVILRCVPISNHLYFYWYRQILGQKVEFLVSFYNNEISEKSEIFDDQFSVERPDGSNFTLKIRSTKLEDSAMYFCANKRGTGLVEKLFFGSGTQLSVL.

This rearrangement joins TRBV5-8 to TRBJ1-2; 10 bases agree with TRBD1. CDR1 and CDR2 from the germline V gene are SGHTS and YDEGEE. The ends lost 0 bases at V and 13 bases at J; junction bases unmatched: 9. The CDR3 contains 14 residues. CDR3 sequence: CASSLGTGTGVGTF. CDR3 bases: TGTGCCAGCAGCTTGGGGACCGGGACAGGGGTAGGCACCTTC.

The rearrangement uses TRBV7-2 and TRBJ2-5; unclear D gene. Trimming took 5 bases from V and 4 from J, leaving 5 bases between them. In germline, CDR1 is SGHTA, CDR2 FQGNSA. There are 11 residues in the CDR3. Here the CDR3 DNA reads TGTGCCAGCAGCCCAGTAGAGACCCAGTACTTC. Encoded protein: CASSPVETQYF.

The rearrangement uses TRBV29-1 and TRBJ1-4; 7 nucleotides match TRBD1. This CDR3 spans 14 amino acids. Germline V CDR1 and CDR2: SQVTM, ANQGSEA. J gave up 3 bases and V 4 bases, and 5 bases lay outside the gene matches. In nucleotides, the CDR3 is TGCAGCGTTGGCGAGGGGACAGCTAATGAAAAACTGTTTTTT. Its translation is CSVGEGTANEKLFF.

V is TRBV18 and J is TRBJ1-4; D gene uncertain. With 0 bases removed from V and 8 bases from J, the gap between germline ends came to 10 bases. The length of the CDR3 is 14 residues. Germline-derived CDR1 and CDR2 are KGHSH and LQKENI. The CDR3 reads CASSPPGDAEKLFF. CDR3 coding DNA: TGTGCCAGCTCACCACCGGGAGACGCAGAAAAACTGTTTTTT.

The V call is TRBV7-6, the J call TRBJ1-1, with D perhaps TRBD1 (5 bases). Germline values: CDR1 SGHVS, CDR2 FNYEAQ. Trimming took off 5 bases at V and 4 bases at J, with 14 bases between the two ends. There are 14 residues in the CDR3. CDR3 in DNA: TGTGCCAGCAGCCAAAGCAGCGGGGGCACTGAAGCTTTCTTT. Protein: CASSQSSGGTEAFF.

The rearrangement links TRBV12-5 to TRBJ1-6; weak D call: TRBD1 (6 bases). Germline V CDR1 and CDR2: LGHNT, FRNRAP. The CDR3 runs to 13 residues. Trimming removed 1 base at V and 10 bases at J, with 8 bases between. The CDR3 spells CASGLAGVSPLHF. CDR3 nucleotide sequence: TGTGCTAGTGGTTTGGCAGGGGTGTCACCCCTCCACTTT.

V gene TRBV5-1 combines with J gene TRBJ2-7, with a tentative D call TRBD2 (6 bases). The CDR3 sequence is 14 residues long. In germline, CDR1 is SGHRS, CDR2 YFSETQ. Trimming left V 3 bases short and J 6 bases short, with 16 bases between. In DNA form, the CDR3 reads TGCGCCAGCAGCTCGGCCGGGACTTGGGGCGAGCAGTACTTC. This sequence encodes CASSSAGTWGEQYF. The variable domain in full, completed from reference TRBV5-1 and TRBJ2-7, reads KAGVTQTPRYLIKTRGQQVTLSCSPISGHRSVSWYQQTPGQGLQFLFEYFSETQRNKGNFPGRFSGRQFSNSRSEMNVSTLELGDSALYLCASSSAGTWGEQYFGPGTRLTVT.

The V gene is TRBV2, the J gene TRBJ1-5; D is unclear. Between the trimmed V and J ends, which lost 3 bases and 3 bases, there was a span of 9 bases. The CDR3 runs to 14 residues. The germline gives CDR1 SNHLY, CDR2 FYNNEI. CDR3 in amino acids: CASSDGVLNQPQHF. In DNA form, the CDR3 reads TGTGCCAGCAGTGACGGTGTACTCAATCAGCCCCAGCATTTT.

V is TRBV19 and J is TRBJ1-5, with TRBD1 matching 7 bases. The germline V gene has CDR1 LNHDA and CDR2 SQIVND (reference sequence). This CDR3 is built from 16 residues. Trimming took 5 bases from V and 3 from J; bases not matched to a gene: 10. The CDR3 region has the DNA TGTGCCAGTAGTTCGAACAGGGGCCCTCTCAATCAGCCCCAGCATTTT. Translated: CASSSNRGPLNQPQHF.

The V gene is TRBV27, the J gene TRBJ2-1; the match to TRBD1 covers 7 bases. V lost 5 bases, J lost 7 bases, and 8 bases stayed unmatched. CDR3 length: 14 amino acids. The V gene's germline CDR1 is MNHEY and CDR2 SMNVEV (reference sequence). CDR3 amino acids: CASSLRQGSNEQFF. The CDR3 DNA is TGTGCCAGCAGTCTAAGACAGGGCTCGAATGAGCAGTTCTTC.

V usage is TRBV7-2 and J usage is TRBJ2-3; D gene ambiguous. Germline-derived CDR1 and CDR2 are SGHTA and FQGNSA. The CDR3 length is 13 residues. Trimming removed 5 bases at V and 3 bases at J, with 9 bases between. This chain's CDR3 is CASSPLATDTQYF. The CDR3, as DNA: TGTGCCAGCAGCCCTCTTGCGACAGATACGCAGTATTTT. The whole variable domain, filled in from reference TRBV7-2 and TRBJ2-3, reads GAGVSQSPSNKVTEKGKDVELRCDPISGHTALYWYRQSLGQGLEFLIYFQGNSAPDKSGLPSDRFSAERTGGSVSTLTIQRTQQEDSAVYLCASSPLATDTQYFGPGTRLTVL.

This chain connects TRBV28 to TRBJ1-1; 9 bases are a match to TRBD1. The CDR3 is 15 amino acids. Losses at the gene ends were 5 bases for V and 3 bases for J; bases not matched to a gene: 7. Germline V gene sequence: CDR1 MDHEN, CDR2 SYDVKM. The CDR3 bases are TGTGCCAGCAGTATCCCGACAGGGGGAGACACTGAAGCTTTCTTT. Amino acid sequence: CASSIPTGGDTEAFF.

CDR3 amino acids: CASSTAGYGYGYTF. In nucleotides, the CDR3 is TGCGCCAGCAGCACAGCAGGGTATGGCTATGGCTACACCTTC. The chain combines TRBV5-1 with TRBJ1-2; D possibly corresponds to TRBD1 (5 bases). The CDR3 length is 14 residues. The germline gives CDR1 SGHRS, CDR2 YFSETQ. The ends were cut back, 4 bases at V and 4 bases at J, with 14 bases in the middle.

The chain is built from TRBV10-3 and TRBJ2-5; D might be TRBD2 (6 bases). Germline lookup yields CDR1 ENHRY and CDR2 SYGVKD. The CDR3 totals 14 residues. The V gene lost 0 bases and the J gene lost 7 bases, with 12 bases spanning the gap. CDR3 region: CAISESGGETTQYF. The DNA of the CDR3 is TGTGCCATCAGTGAGTCTGGCGGGGAAACGACCCAGTACTTC.

V gene TRBV6-6 combines with J gene TRBJ2-5, with 7 bases identical to TRBD1. The CDR3 spans 13 residues. Germline-derived CDR1 and CDR2 are MNHNY and SVGAGI (reference sequence). Unmatched junction bases numbered 5, after V lost 7 bases and J lost 3 bases. In DNA form, the CDR3 reads TGTGCCAGCAACGACAGGGCAGAAGAGACCCAGTACTTC. Its protein is CASNDRAEETQYF.

This chain links TRBV5-8 with TRBJ1-5, with D possibly matching TRBD1 (6 bases). The CDR3 totals 16 residues. Germline V CDR1 and CDR2: SGHTS, YDEGEE. Trimming took 5 bases from V and 0 from J, leaving 15 bases between them. CDR3 in DNA: TGTGCCAGCAGATCAGGACAGCCTAATAGCAATCAGCCCCAGCATTTT. As protein: CASRSGQPNSNQPQHF.

The chain has TRBV7-2 and TRBJ1-2, with a weak D call TRBD1 (5 bases). V was pared by 5 bases and J by 6 bases, with 16 bases between. Germline loops: CDR1 SGHTA, CDR2 FQGNSA. This CDR3 spans 14 amino acids. The CDR3 DNA reads as TGTGCCAGCAGCGGAGAGACAGCTGGTAATGGCTACACCTTC. This gives the protein CASSGETAGNGYTF.

CDR3 DNA sequence: TGTGCCAGCAGCCAATACAGGGGGAAAGTTTCTGGAAACACCATATATTTT. This encodes CASSQYRGKVSGNTIYF. This sequence joins TRBV21-1 and TRBJ1-3; TRBD1 is the table's D call, not checked against the DNA. TRBV21-1 counts as a pseudogene. The CDR3 loop spans 17 amino acids.

In DNA, the CDR3 is TGTGCCAGCAGTTTTGGGGGACTAGCGGGACCGAACACCGGGGAGCTGTTTTTT. Its translation: CASSFGGLAGPNTGELFF. The rearrangement uses TRBV28 and TRBJ2-2; 13 nucleotides align to TRBD2. Losses at the gene ends were 3 bases for V and 0 bases for J; bases not matched to a gene: 4. This CDR3 has 18 residues. The germline gives CDR1 MDHEN, CDR2 SYDVKM.